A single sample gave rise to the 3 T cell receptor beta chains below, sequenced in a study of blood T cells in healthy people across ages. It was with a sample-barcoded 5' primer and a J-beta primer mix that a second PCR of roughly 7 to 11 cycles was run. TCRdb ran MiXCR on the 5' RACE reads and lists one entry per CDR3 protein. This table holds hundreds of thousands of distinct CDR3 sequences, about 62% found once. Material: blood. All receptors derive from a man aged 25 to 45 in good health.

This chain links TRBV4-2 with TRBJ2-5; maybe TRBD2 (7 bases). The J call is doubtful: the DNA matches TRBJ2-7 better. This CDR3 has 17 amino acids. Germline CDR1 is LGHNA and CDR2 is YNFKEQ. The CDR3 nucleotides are TGTGCCAGCAGCCAAGATACGGGGGGCGCGCCCTCCTACGAGCAGTACTTC. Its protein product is CASSQDTGGAPSYEQYF.

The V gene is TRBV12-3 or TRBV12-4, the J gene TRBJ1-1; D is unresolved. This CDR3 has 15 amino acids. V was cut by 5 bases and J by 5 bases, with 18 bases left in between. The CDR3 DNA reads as TGTGCCAGCAGTATAGGCCCCCTGGGAGGAACTGAAGCTTTCTTT. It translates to CASSIGPLGGTEAFF.

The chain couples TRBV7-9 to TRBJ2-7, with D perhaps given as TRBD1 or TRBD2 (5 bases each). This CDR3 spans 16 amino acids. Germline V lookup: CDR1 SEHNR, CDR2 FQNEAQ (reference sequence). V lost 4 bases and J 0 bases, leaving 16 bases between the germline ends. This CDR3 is CASSSGLGVLSYEQYF. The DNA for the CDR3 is TGTGCCAGCAGCTCCGGGCTGGGGGTACTCTCCTACGAGCAGTACTTC.